These 32 T cell receptor beta chains share one sample of origin, sequenced in a study of tumor-infiltrating lymphocytes in localized non-small cell lung cancer. The protocol was immunoSEQ multiplex PCR, while the TCRdb copy is restricted to in-frame clones and leaves out a portion. In the table there are 15,000 to 20,000 clones, 65% to 85% of which are singletons. Sequenced material: uninvolved lung tissue not adjacent to the tumor. The receptors stem from a human donor with non-small cell lung cancer.

The chain recombines TRBV5-6 with TRBJ2-1; D might be TRBD1 or TRBD2, each matching 6 bases. This CDR3 is 13 amino acids long. The ends were cut back, 2 bases at V and 6 bases at J, with 9 bases in the middle. From germline, CDR1 is SGHDT and CDR2 YYEEEE. CDR3 sequence: CASSLGGSNEQFF. The CDR3 DNA reads as TGTGCCAGCAGCTTAGGGGGGAGCAATGAGCAGTTCTTC.

The rearrangement links TRBV30 to TRBJ2-7; D might be TRBD2 (6 bases). Between the trimmed V and J ends, which lost 5 bases and 0 bases, there was a span of 20 bases. Germline CDR1 GTSNPN, CDR2 SVGIG (reference sequence). This CDR3 comprises 16 residues. CDR3 coding DNA: TGTGCCTGGGAGCCGCTAGTAAAGCGGGCCTCCTACGAGCAGTACTTC. It is translated as CAWEPLVKRASYEQYF.

The J gene is TRBJ1-5, the V gene TRBV2, with D uncertain. The V gene's germline CDR1 is SNHLY and CDR2 FYNNEI. The CDR3 is made up of 12 amino acids. The V end was cut by 5 bases, the J end by 2 bases, with 4 bases between. CDR3 amino acids: CASSSGNQPQHF. As DNA, the CDR3 is TGTGCCAGCAGTTCAGGCAATCAGCCCCAGCATTTT.

J is TRBJ2-7 and V is TRBV15, with D tentatively TRBD1 or TRBD2 (5 bases each). Germline-derived CDR1 and CDR2 are LNHNV and YYDKDF (reference sequence). The V end was cut by 0 bases, the J end by 6 bases, with 12 bases between. CDR3 length equals 14 residues. In DNA, the CDR3 is TGTGCCACCAGCAGAGATAGGTCAGGGACCGAGCAGTACTTC. This gives the protein CATSRDRSGTEQYF. The variable domain in full, with the rest retrieved from reference TRBV15 and TRBJ2-7, is DAMVIQNPRYQVTQFGKPVTLSCSQTLNHNVMYWYQQKSSQAPKLLFHYYDKDFNNEADTPDNFQSRRPNTSFCFLDIRSPGLGDTAMYLCATSRDRSGTEQYFGPGTRLTVT.

The chain combines TRBV6-5 with TRBJ2-2; D remains ambiguous. The ends were cut back, 5 bases at V and 8 bases at J, with 15 bases in the middle. The CDR3 has 14 residues. The germline V gene encodes CDR1 MNHEY and CDR2 SVGAGI. The CDR3 loop is CASSEGRETGELFF. The DNA for the CDR3 is TGTGCCAGCAGTGAAGGAAGGGAAACGGGGGAGCTGTTTTTT.

The chain recombines TRBV5-1 with TRBJ2-3; tentative D call: TRBD1 (6 bases). Per germline, CDR1 SGHRS and CDR2 YFSETQ. This CDR3 region has 15 residues. V was clipped by 9 bases and J by 0 bases, with 17 bases between them. This chain's CDR3 is CATATGPTSTDTQYF. As DNA, the CDR3 is TGCGCCACCGCCACAGGGCCCACTAGCACAGATACGCAGTATTTT.

The CDR3 nucleotides read TGCGCCAGCAGCCCAATGGCACTAGCGGGAGGTGAGCAGTTCTTC. Protein product: CASSPMALAGGEQFF. J is TRBJ2-1 and V is TRBV5-1, with 12 positions matching TRBD2. V was pared by 4 bases and J by 9 bases, with 8 bases of the junction left unmatched. Per the germline V gene, CDR1 is SGHRS and CDR2 is YFSETQ. CDR3 length equals 15 residues.

This clone has more than one count but fewer than ten. The V call is TRBV30, the J call TRBJ1-4; D gene unclear. This CDR3 is 11 amino acids long. Deletions cut 4 bases from V and 8 bases from J, with 8 bases between. Per germline, CDR1 GTSNPN and CDR2 SVGIG (reference sequence). CDR3 protein: CAWTKTEKLFF. CDR3 nucleotide sequence: TGTGCCTGGACCAAGACCGAAAAACTGTTTTTT.

This chain links TRBV13 with TRBJ2-7; 9 nucleotides line up with TRBD1. The CDR3 has 14 amino acids. V dropped 6 bases and J dropped 6; count of bases not matched to a gene: 9. Per germline, CDR1 PRHDT and CDR2 FYEKMQ (reference sequence). The CDR3 bases are TGTGCCAGCAGATCAACGGGACAGGGTGGCGAGCAGTACTTC. Translation gives CASRSTGQGGEQYF.

This chain uses TRBV14 with TRBJ2-7; TRBD1 is a possible D gene (6 bases). V was pared by 4 bases and J by 1 base, with 11 bases between. The CDR3 runs 14 residues. From germline, CDR1 is SGHDN and CDR2 FVKESK. CDR3 residues: CASSRNTGSYEQYF. CDR3 nucleotide sequence: TGTGCCAGCAGCCGTAATACAGGGTCCTACGAGCAGTACTTC.

V is TRBV2 and J is TRBJ2-1, with D perhaps TRBD2 (6 bases). V was clipped by 6 bases and J by 5 bases, with 11 bases between them. CDR3 length: 13 residues. Per germline, CDR1 SNHLY and CDR2 FYNNEI. The CDR3, as DNA: TGTGCCAGCAGGGAGGGAGTAGACAATGAGCAGTTCTTC. The encoded protein is CASREGVDNEQFF.

The V and J genes are TRBV6-6 and TRBJ2-2; D not certain. Germline CDR1 MNHNY, CDR2 SVGAGI (reference sequence). The CDR3 consists of 13 residues. V was shortened by 7 bases and J by 6 bases, with 12 bases between the two germline ends. The CDR3 DNA is TGTGCCAGCACGCGCCTTGGGTCCGGGGAGCTGTTTTTT. It specifies CASTRLGSGELFF.

The rearrangement links TRBV6-1 to TRBJ1-4; maybe TRBD1 (5 bases). The V end was cut by 3 bases, the J end by 7 bases, with 12 bases between. The germline CDR1 and CDR2 sequences are MNHNS and SASEGT. The CDR3 has 14 residues. For the CDR3, the DNA is TGTGCCAGCAGTGAGGGAGGGGCGGGTGAAAAACTGTTTTTT. Its protein is CASSEGGAGEKLFF.

The rearrangement joins TRBV5-4 to TRBJ1-2; 8 nucleotides match TRBD1. The CDR3 spans 14 residues. V trimming: 6 bases; J trimming: 5 bases; junction bases outside the gene matches: 9. Germline-derived CDR1 and CDR2 are SGHNT and YYREEE (reference sequence). CDR3 sequence: CASTETGEEYGYTF. CDR3 nucleotide sequence: TGTGCCAGCACCGAGACAGGGGAGGAGTATGGCTACACCTTC.

The chain is built from TRBV6-1 and TRBJ2-5; unclear D gene. The length of the CDR3 is 13 residues. The V end lost 3 bases, the J end lost 1 base, and 6 bases lay between the germline ends. Per germline, CDR1 MNHNS and CDR2 SASEGT. The CDR3 DNA reads TGTGCCAGCAGTGAGGTTACCCAAGAGACCCAGTACTTC. Its protein is CASSEVTQETQYF.

In this sample, this clone turned up once. V and J are TRBV9 and TRBJ1-2, with a tentative D call TRBD1 (6 bases). Germline CDR1 and CDR2: SGDLS and YYNGEE. The CDR3 is 14 residues long. The ends were cut back, 6 bases at V and 7 bases at J, with 19 bases in the middle. The CDR3 is CASTEGGTSIGYTF. The DNA of the CDR3 is TGTGCCAGCACCGAGGGGGGTACCTCAATTGGCTACACCTTC.

The chain recombines TRBV7-3 with TRBJ2-5; D might be TRBD2 (6 bases). The CDR3 is 13 amino acids. Germline lookup yields CDR1 SGHTA and CDR2 FQGTGA. Trimming removed 5 bases from V and 5 bases from J, with 12 bases in between. CDR3 nucleotide sequence: TGTGCCAGCAGCCCGGGAGAGAGGGAGACCCAGTACTTC. It is translated as CASSPGERETQYF. Together with reference TRBV7-3 and TRBJ2-5, the CDR3 gives the full variable domain: GAGVSQTPSNKVTEKGKYVELRCDPISGHTALYWYRQSLGQGPEFLIYFQGTGAADDSGLPNDRFFAVRPEGSVSTLKIQRTERGDSAVYLCASSPGERETQYFGPGTRLLVL.

This clone was observed a few times. This chain links TRBV29-1 with TRBJ1-1; tentatively, D is TRBD1 (5 bases). Germline V lookup: CDR1 SQVTM, CDR2 ANQGSEA. The CDR3 consists of 13 residues. CDR3 sequence (DNA): TGCAGTTGCCACCTGGGGGGGGACACTGAAGCTTTCTTT. This gives the protein CSCHLGGDTEAFF.

This clone was seen once. V usage is TRBV4-2 and J usage is TRBJ2-1; 8 bases line up with TRBD2. Germline V gene data show CDR1 as LGHNA and CDR2 as YNFKEQ. J lost 0 bases, V lost 8 bases, and 6 bases had no gene match. The CDR3 is made up of 15 amino acids. CDR3 nucleotides: TGTGCCAGCGGCGGGGGGAGCTCCTCCTACAATGAGCAGTTCTTC. This codes for CASGGGSSSYNEQFF.

This sequence joins TRBV6-5 and TRBJ2-1; 7 bases line up with TRBD1. This CDR3 spans 14 amino acids. Germline V gene sequence: CDR1 MNHEY, CDR2 SVGAGI. The V and J ends lost 7 bases and 3 bases, in that order; junction bases with no gene match: 6. Here the CDR3 reads CASNTGQNYNEQFF. The CDR3, as DNA: TGTGCCAGCAACACGGGACAGAACTACAATGAGCAGTTCTTC.

This clone was detected only a few times. V and J are TRBV21-1 and TRBJ2-7; no DNA check was done on the table's D call, TRBD2. TRBV21-1 is recorded as a pseudogene. CDR3 length: 12 amino acids. CDR3 in amino acids: CASSKELAGQYF. CDR3 in DNA: TGTGCCAGCAGCAAAGAGCTAGCGGGACAGTACTTC.

The gene calls are TRBV9 and TRBJ2-3; 7 bases are a match to TRBD2. Germline lookup yields CDR1 SGDLS and CDR2 YYNGEE. Unmatched junction bases numbered 5, after V lost 0 bases and J lost 4 bases. The CDR3 has 15 residues. CDR3 nucleotide sequence: TGTGCCAGCAGCGTAGGGACTAGTGTCCCAGATACGCAGTATTTT. This gives the protein CASSVGTSVPDTQYF.

Here the CDR3 reads CASSLTRGSGTDTQYF. CDR3 sequence (DNA): TGTGCCAGCAGCTTAACGCGGGGTAGCGGCACAGATACGCAGTATTTT. This sequence joins TRBV7-3 and TRBJ2-3; possibly TRBD2 for D (6 bases). V gave up 0 bases and J gave up 1 base, with 11 bases separating them. The CDR3 has 16 amino acids. In germline, CDR1 is SGHTA, CDR2 FQGTGA.

V is TRBV5-4 and J is TRBJ2-2; perhaps TRBD2 as D (6 bases). There are 12 residues in the CDR3. Trimming cost V 2 bases and J 11 bases, with 10 bases left between them. Looked up from germline, CDR1 is SGHNT and CDR2 is YYREEE (reference sequence). The CDR3 nucleotides are TGTGCCAGCAGCTTTTGGAGGGACGAGCTGTTTTTT. Translating it yields CASSFWRDELFF.

The chain recombines TRBV6-5 with TRBJ1-2; TRBD1 agrees at 8 bases. After removal of 6 bases from V and 8 bases from J, the junction contained 11 bases not matched to a gene. The CDR3 has 14 residues. Looked up from germline, CDR1 is MNHEY and CDR2 is SVGAGI. The DNA for the CDR3 is TGTGCCAGCAGCGACTATGACAGGGGACGGGGCTACACCTTC. Its protein is CASSDYDRGRGYTF.

The chain employs TRBV27 and TRBJ2-1, with 10 bases matching TRBD2. The CDR3 length is 16 residues. Per germline, CDR1 MNHEY and CDR2 SMNVEV (reference sequence). The V segment lost 5 bases and the J segment 2 bases; nucleotides outside the gene matches: 6. Written as DNA, the CDR3 is TGTGCCAGCAGTCCCAGGACTAGCGGCCCCTACAATGAGCAGTTCTTC. The encoded protein is CASSPRTSGPYNEQFF.

The chain recombines TRBV7-2 with TRBJ2-1, with unresolved D. Germline V CDR1 and CDR2: SGHTA, FQGNSA. The CDR3 covers 13 residues. Trimming removed 2 bases at V and 3 bases at J, with 5 bases between. The CDR3: CASSLSLYNEQFF. CDR3 sequence (DNA): TGTGCCAGCAGCTTATCCCTCTACAATGAGCAGTTCTTC.

The J gene is TRBJ1-1, the V gene TRBV11-2, with D uncertain. The ends were cut back, 1 base at V and 5 bases at J, with 14 bases in the middle. CDR1 and CDR2 from the germline V gene are SGHAT and FQNNGV. The CDR3 is 15 amino acids. In nucleotides, the CDR3 is TGTGCCAGCAGCTTAGGTTACAGCTCAGGAACTGAAGCTTTCTTT. This translates into CASSLGYSSGTEAFF.

This chain links TRBV28 with TRBJ1-2, with 11 bases fitting TRBD1. The CDR3 is 15 amino acids. The germline gives CDR1 MDHEN, CDR2 SYDVKM. Germline trimming cut 3 bases from V and 3 bases from J; bases unmatched to any gene: 3. The CDR3 DNA follows: TGTGCCAGCAGTTTTCCGGGACAGGGGGACTATGGCTACACCTTC. Translation gives CASSFPGQGDYGYTF.

V usage is TRBV28 and J usage is TRBJ1-5, with D possibly being TRBD1 (5 bases). The CDR3 runs to 16 residues. CDR1 and CDR2 (germline): MDHEN, SYDVKM. V shed 1 base and J shed 0 bases, with 10 bases lying between them. Here the CDR3 DNA reads TGTGCCAGCAGTTTATCCGGGACTTATAGCAATCAGCCCCAGCATTTT. This codes for CASSLSGTYSNQPQHF.

The chain has TRBV7-2 and TRBJ2-3; 10 bases map to TRBD2. The V gene end was trimmed by 4 bases and the J gene end by 4 bases; junction bases not matched to a gene: 5. There are 15 residues in the CDR3. CDR1 and CDR2 from the germline V gene are SGHTA and FQGNSA. The DNA of the CDR3 is TGTGCCAGCAGCTCCCTAGCGGGAGCTCCAGATACGCAGTATTTT. Protein sequence: CASSSLAGAPDTQYF.

The chain carries TRBV2 and TRBJ2-5; 11 nucleotides align to TRBD2. Per germline, CDR1 SNHLY and CDR2 FYNNEI. The CDR3 covers 16 residues. Trimming removed 6 bases from V and 6 bases from J; junction bases left unmatched: 12. CDR3 protein: CASSVTSGSWLQTQYF. The CDR3 nucleotides are TGTGCCAGCAGCGTCACTAGCGGGAGCTGGTTGCAGACCCAGTACTTC.